The source of this T cell receptor beta chain is a study of T-cell memory formation after mild COVID-19. Study background: Across donors, TCR clusters were largely donor specific.

This CDR3 spans 15 amino acids. Germline CDR1 is SGHRS and CDR2 is YFSETQ. V lost 4 bases and J 1 base, leaving 11 bases between the germline ends. Using constant-segment primers, 5'RACE produced TCR alpha and TCR beta cDNA libraries carrying sample barcodes and UMIs. TCRdb reprocessed the 5' RACE reads with MiXCR, giving one entry per CDR3 protein. Among 45,000 to 65,000 distinct CDR3 sequences listed, approximately 9.1% were seen once. The study's findings and limits: Some SARS-CoV-2-responding clones were already detected in memory before infection. There was a balanced CD4/CD8 profile in clones contracting day 15 to 85, and later expanders leaned CD4+.

This clonotype was seen many times. What it binds is not known. Sample: PBMCs or a T cell subset sorted from them (not recorded which). This clonotype was sampled from an adult woman who had mild COVID-19 (a few samples of this study predate the infection). Cell type and time point are not known. The chain couples TRBV5-1 to TRBJ2-2, with D unclear. The CDR3 reads CASSRSSGNTGELFF. The CDR3 region has the DNA TGCGCCAGCAGCAGGAGTTCGGGGAACACCGGGGAGCTGTTTTTT.